This passage covers 31 T cell receptor beta chains from one sample sequenced in a study of Tregs in tolerant kidney transplant recipients. Related graft donors supplied nonmyeloablative bone marrow transplants, and mixed chimerism was transient. TCRdb's copy holds only in-frame clones and misses some; the assay was immunoSEQ multiplex PCR. The data show about 100,000 clones, over 85% seen once. Sequenced material: CD4+ T cells from blood (PBMCs), taken 12 months after the transplant. These receptors all stem from a human patient who received a combined kidney and bone marrow transplant. Part of the T cells may come from the graft donor.

The chain couples TRBV7-9 to TRBJ1-1; D not resolved. CDR3 length: 14 amino acids. CDR1 is SEHNR, CDR2 FQNEAQ, per germline (reference sequence). The V and J ends lost 4 bases and 0 bases respectively, with 9 bases between them. CDR3 amino acids: CASSSRNMNTEAFF. The CDR3 nucleotides are TGTGCCAGCAGCTCCAGGAACATGAACACTGAAGCTTTCTTT. Based on the CDR3 plus reference TRBV7-9 and TRBJ1-1, the full variable domain is DTGVSQNPRHKITKRGQNVTFRCDPISEHNRLYWYRQTLGQGPEFLTYFQNEAQLEKSRLLSDRFSAERPKGSFSTLEIQRTEQGDSAMYLCASSSRNMNTEAFFGQGTRLTVV.

This sequence joins TRBV10-3 and TRBJ2-1; TRBD1 aligns across 10 bases. Germline V gene lookup returns CDR1 ENHRY and CDR2 SYGVKD. This CDR3 contains 15 residues. Trimming at V came to 3 bases and at J to 7 bases, leaving 6 bases not matched to a gene. The CDR3 loop reads CAISDWDRGVNEQFF. CDR3 nucleotide sequence: TGTGCCATCAGTGACTGGGACAGGGGAGTTAATGAGCAGTTCTTC.

J is TRBJ2-1 and V is TRBV12-5; TRBD1 agrees at 8 bases. J was trimmed by 7 bases and V by 1 base; bases with no gene match: 6. The germline V gene has CDR1 LGHNT and CDR2 FRNRAP. This CDR3 is built from 15 residues. CDR3 in amino acids: CASGLGQGARNEQFF. DNA for the CDR3: TGTGCTAGTGGTTTGGGGCAGGGGGCTAGGAATGAGCAGTTCTTC.

CDR3 region: CASSPSPVGTEAFF. Here the CDR3 DNA reads TGTGCCAGCAGCCCTAGCCCCGTAGGGACTGAAGCTTTCTTT. The J gene is TRBJ1-1, the V gene TRBV7-9; D is ambiguous. This CDR3 comprises 14 residues. Germline V gives CDR1 SEHNR, CDR2 FQNEAQ (reference sequence). With 5 bases removed from V and 5 bases from J, the gap between germline ends came to 15 bases.

This clone was seen a handful of times. This chain joins TRBV29-1 and TRBJ1-2, with D perhaps TRBD1 (6 bases). The germline gives CDR1 SQVTM, CDR2 ANQGSEA. V was shortened by 3 bases and J by 5 bases, with 16 bases between the two germline ends. CDR3 length: 14 residues. The CDR3 region has the DNA TGCAGCGTTGAGGCAGGGGCCCATAGGTATGGCTACACCTTC. It yields the protein CSVEAGAHRYGYTF.

V usage is TRBV4-1 and J usage is TRBJ2-1, with D tentatively TRBD1 (6 bases). Trimming stripped 2 bases from V and 10 bases from J, with 15 bases between. CDR3 length equals 14 residues. The germline gives CDR1 MGHRA, CDR2 YSYEKL. CDR3 coding DNA: TGCGCCAGCAGCCAACCTCAGGGGTACATCGAGCAGTTCTTC. Its translation is CASSQPQGYIEQFF.

The genes are TRBV15 and TRBJ2-7, with unresolved D. Germline V gives CDR1 LNHNV, CDR2 YYDKDF (reference sequence). Deletions cut 4 bases from V and 1 base from J, with 11 bases between. There are 14 residues in the CDR3. CDR3 region: CATSIYPGSYEQYF. The CDR3 bases are TGTGCCACCAGCATTTACCCGGGTTCCTACGAGCAGTACTTC.

The chain's CDR3 is CASSETGAKNIQYF. CDR3 DNA sequence: TGTGCCAGCAGTGAGACAGGAGCCAAAAACATTCAGTACTTC. The chain joins TRBV25-1 to TRBJ2-4, with a tentative D call TRBD1 (6 bases). With 3 bases removed from V and 0 bases from J, the gap between germline ends came to 6 bases. The CDR3 loop spans 14 amino acids. Germline V CDR1 and CDR2: MGHDK, SYGVNS.

This sequence joins TRBV28 and TRBJ2-5; a weak D match, TRBD1 (5 bases). Germline V CDR1 and CDR2: MDHEN, SYDVKM. The CDR3 loop spans 11 amino acids. CDR3 in amino acids: CVHRIEETQYF. For the CDR3, the DNA is TGTGTCCACAGGATAGAAGAGACCCAGTACTTC. The full variable domain, completed using reference TRBV28 and TRBJ2-5, is DVKVTQSSRYLVKRTGEKVFLECVQDMDHENMFWYRQDPGLGLRLIYFSYDVKMKEKGDIPEGYSVSREKKERFSLILESASTNQTSMYLCVHRIEETQYFGPGTRLLVL.

The rearrangement joins TRBV7-9 to TRBJ1-1; weak D call: TRBD1 (5 bases). Germline V gene lookup returns CDR1 SEHNR and CDR2 FQNEAQ (reference sequence). Trimming left V 4 bases short and J 8 bases short, with 14 bases between. The CDR3 runs to 13 residues. In DNA, the CDR3 is TGTGCCAGCAGCTCCCGACAGAGACCAGAAGCTTTCTTT. This encodes CASSSRQRPEAFF.

For the CDR3, the DNA is TGTGCCAGCAGCTTAGCTTCGGGACAGGGGGCGGGCGAGCAGTACTTC. Encoded protein: CASSLASGQGAGEQYF. V is TRBV7-6 and J is TRBJ2-7, with 12 bases lining up with TRBD1. The CDR3 extends over 16 amino acids. With 0 bases clipped from V and 6 bases from J, the junction kept 6 bases outside the gene matches. Germline CDR1 SGHVS, CDR2 FNYEAQ.

This rearrangement joins TRBV6-6 to TRBJ2-3; 7 nucleotides agree with TRBD2. This CDR3 is built from 12 residues. V lost 4 bases to trimming and J lost 8 bases; unmatched junction nucleotides: 3. The V gene's germline CDR1 is MNHNY and CDR2 SVGAGI (reference sequence). This chain's CDR3 is CASSLTSSTQYF. CDR3 coding DNA: TGTGCCAGCAGTTTGACTAGCAGTACGCAGTATTTT.

V is TRBV9 and J is TRBJ2-7; tentatively, D is TRBD1 (6 bases). The CDR3 is 13 residues long. Germline V gene lookup returns CDR1 SGDLS and CDR2 YYNGEE. Trimming took off 1 base at V and 5 bases at J, with 10 bases between the two ends. The CDR3 sequence is CASSVQGTNEQYF. The CDR3 DNA reads TGTGCCAGCAGCGTACAGGGGACCAACGAGCAGTACTTC.

The CDR3: CASSQNNHYNEQFF. CDR3 coding DNA: TGTGCCAGCAGCCAAAACAATCACTACAATGAGCAGTTCTTC. This chain uses TRBV7-8 with TRBJ2-1; D call uncertain. From germline, CDR1 is SGHVS and CDR2 FQNEAQ. This CDR3 has 14 amino acids. Trimming left V 5 bases short and J 3 bases short, with 11 bases between.

A word on this clone: The CDR3 carries no conserved terminal phenylalanine or tryptophan, so it likely arises from a read error. The J gene is TRBJ1-2, the V gene TRBV28; TRBD1 matches 10 bases. The J segment lost 8 bases and the V segment lost 7 bases, leaving 10 bases of the junction unmatched. The CDR3 consists of 14 residues. Germline CDR1 reads MDHEN; CDR2 reads SYDVKM. Here the CDR3 DNA reads TGTGCCAGCACGTTGCTGAGACAGGGGGCGGGCTACACCCTC. It encodes CASTLLRQGAGYTL.

The chain carries TRBV6-5 and TRBJ2-5, with 12 bases identical to TRBD2. The closer fit of TRBJ2-7 to the DNA end suggests the J call may be wrong. This CDR3 has 15 residues. The germline V gene encodes CDR1 MNHEY and CDR2 SVGAGI. CDR3 loop: CASRNTSGRSNEQYF. The CDR3 DNA reads as TGTGCCAGCAGGAATACTAGCGGGAGGTCTAACGAGCAGTACTTC.

V usage is TRBV2 and J usage is TRBJ2-7; TRBD2 aligns across 7 bases. V shed 4 bases, J shed 0 bases, and the junction held 6 bases outside the gene matches. The CDR3 extends over 15 amino acids. Germline V gene lookup returns CDR1 SNHLY and CDR2 FYNNEI. CDR3 protein: CASSADLAASYEQYF. CDR3 coding DNA: TGTGCCAGCAGTGCCGACCTAGCGGCCTCCTACGAGCAGTACTTC.

The rearrangement uses TRBV6-1 and TRBJ2-3; 9 positions match TRBD2. In germline, CDR1 is MNHNS, CDR2 SASEGT. This CDR3 comprises 16 residues. The J segment lost 5 bases and the V segment lost 3 bases, leaving 9 bases of the junction unmatched. The CDR3 sequence: CASSDLSGRGEDTQYF. CDR3 nucleotide sequence: TGTGCCAGCAGTGACCTTAGCGGGAGAGGGGAAGATACGCAGTATTTT.

This chain joins TRBV7-2 and TRBJ1-2, with 7 positions matching TRBD1. Trimming removed 5 bases from V and 2 bases from J; junction bases left unmatched: 5. The CDR3 spans 14 residues. Germline CDR1 is SGHTA and CDR2 is FQGNSA. CDR3 residues: CASSPDRANYGYTF. The CDR3 coding sequence is TGTGCCAGCAGCCCAGACAGGGCCAACTATGGCTACACCTTC.

The chain joins TRBV5-1 to TRBJ2-5, with TRBD2 as a possible D gene (5 bases). Per the germline V gene, CDR1 is SGHRS and CDR2 is YFSETQ. This CDR3 contains 12 residues. Deletions cut 5 bases from V and 4 bases from J, with 9 bases between. The CDR3 is CASRLELETQYF. The DNA for the CDR3 is TGCGCCAGCAGACTAGAACTAGAGACCCAGTACTTC.

The table lists this clone with a count of one. The chain couples TRBV6-1 to TRBJ2-5, with D possibly matching TRBD1 (6 bases). The DNA end is more similar to TRBJ2-7, so the J call may be wrong. The CDR3 spans 15 residues. From germline, CDR1 is MNHNS and CDR2 SASEGT. The CDR3 here is CASSPGAGFSYEQYF. DNA of the CDR3: TGTGCCAGCAGTCCAGGGGCAGGGTTTTCCTACGAGCAGTACTTC.

The chain is built from TRBV5-1 and TRBJ1-2; 7 positions agree with TRBD1. The germline gives CDR1 SGHRS, CDR2 YFSETQ. This CDR3 is built from 15 residues. J lost 8 bases, V lost 4 bases, and 14 bases had no gene match. CDR3 DNA sequence: TGCGCCAGCAGCCCGGCCGGGGACAGTCCTTGGGGCTACACCTTC. Amino acids: CASSPAGDSPWGYTF.

Concerning this clone itself: The junction does not match germline at one end; this may be a read error. Other DNA sequences of this sample code for an identical CDR3. The chain has TRBV5-1 and TRBJ1-6; TRBD1 is a possible D gene (5 bases). CDR1 and CDR2 (germline): SGHRS, YFSETQ. This CDR3 is 15 amino acids long. CDR3: CASSLGGRGDSPLHF. In nucleotides, the CDR3 is TGCGCCAGCAGCCTGGGGGGGAGGGGAGATTCCCCCCTCCACTTT.

V is TRBV15 and J is TRBJ1-5, with D possibly being TRBD1 (6 bases). Per germline, CDR1 LNHNV and CDR2 YYDKDF (reference sequence). The CDR3 has 15 residues. V dropped 1 base and J dropped 1 base, with 8 bases sitting between them. The CDR3 coding sequence is TGTGCCACCAGCAGAGTACAGGGAAGCAATCAGCCCCAGCATTTT. This encodes CATSRVQGSNQPQHF. The entire variable domain, with the rest obtained from reference TRBV15 and TRBJ1-5, is as follows: DAMVIQNPRYQVTQFGKPVTLSCSQTLNHNVMYWYQQKSSQAPKLLFHYYDKDFNNEADTPDNFQSRRPNTSFCFLDIRSPGLGDTAMYLCATSRVQGSNQPQHFGDGTRLSIL.

The chain couples TRBV5-1 to TRBJ2-1, with 11 nucleotides matching TRBD2. With 8 bases clipped from V and 4 bases from J, the junction kept 5 bases outside the gene matches. This CDR3 has 14 amino acids. Germline values: CDR1 SGHRS, CDR2 YFSETQ. The DNA of the CDR3 is TGCGCCAGTGGAAGACTAGCGGGATACAATGAGCAGTTCTTC. Its translation is CASGRLAGYNEQFF.

The V gene is TRBV23-1, the J gene TRBJ2-7; possibly TRBD2 for D (6 bases). TRBV23-1 is classed as an ORF, of uncertain function. CDR3 length: 19 amino acids. Trimming pared 0 bases from V and 5 bases from J, leaving 26 bases between. Here the CDR3 DNA reads TGCGCCAGCAGTCAATCGACCCGGACTACGGTGGTTAGATTCCACGAGCAGTACTTC. Its translation is CASSQSTRTTVVRFHEQYF.

The chain links TRBV7-2 to TRBJ2-5, with 13 bases aligning to TRBD2. Losses at the gene ends were 5 bases for V and 5 bases for J; bases not matched to a gene: 5. There are 15 residues in the CDR3. Germline V lookup: CDR1 SGHTA, CDR2 FQGNSA. The CDR3: CASSKTSGGWETQYF. The CDR3 nucleotides read TGTGCCAGCAGCAAGACTAGCGGGGGGTGGGAGACCCAGTACTTC.

In its sample, this clone was seen once. The gene calls are TRBV5-1 and TRBJ2-3; the D gene is possibly TRBD2 (5 bases). Looked up from germline, CDR1 is SGHRS and CDR2 is YFSETQ. V shed 1 base and J shed 0 bases, with 12 bases lying between them. The CDR3 runs 16 residues. The CDR3 loop is CASSLQSRTSTDTQYF. Here the CDR3 DNA reads TGCGCCAGCAGCTTGCAGTCGCGGACTAGCACAGATACGCAGTATTTT.

This chain uses TRBV15 with TRBJ1-5, with D unresolved. CDR3 length equals 14 residues. V lost 3 bases and J lost 2, with 8 bases in between. Germline CDR1 is LNHNV and CDR2 is YYDKDF (reference sequence). The CDR3 protein is CATSRASRNQPQHF. CDR3 nucleotide sequence: TGTGCCACCAGCAGGGCTTCTCGCAATCAGCCCCAGCATTTT.

The rearrangement joins TRBV7-2 to TRBJ2-5; a possible D gene is TRBD2 (7 bases). The CDR3 spans 15 residues. The V end was cut by 3 bases, the J end by 2 bases, with 13 bases between. The germline CDR1 and CDR2 sequences are SGHTA and FQGNSA. This CDR3 is CASSLSGTLQETQYF. CDR3 nucleotides: TGTGCCAGCAGCTTGAGCGGGACACTGCAAGAGACCCAGTACTTC.

CDR3 protein: CASSQRAGTGGRGETQYF. CDR3 in DNA: TGCGCCAGCAGCCAACGGGCGGGGACAGGGGGCAGGGGAGAGACCCAGTACTTC. The chain links TRBV4-1 to TRBJ2-5; 12 bases are a match to TRBD1. Germline V gene sequence: CDR1 MGHRA, CDR2 YSYEKL. This CDR3 region has 18 residues. J lost 4 bases, V lost 2 bases, and 11 bases had no gene match.